These 12 T cell receptor beta chains share one sample of origin, sequenced in a study of T-cell memory formation after mild COVID-19. TCRdb independently ran MiXCR on the 5' RACE reads; one entry per CDR3 protein. The sample lists about 150,000 distinct CDR3 sequences, roughly 13% seen once, with approximately 3.3% in the top ten. Input material: PBMCs or a T cell subset sorted from them (not recorded which). The receptor set was obtained from a man aged 18 to 29 who had mild COVID-19 (a few samples of this study predate the infection). Cell type and time point are not known.

The V gene is TRBV7-2, the J gene TRBJ1-5; D uncertain. Germline lookup yields CDR1 SGHTA and CDR2 FQGNSA. V was shortened by 1 base and J by 2 bases, with 12 bases between the two germline ends. This CDR3 comprises 16 residues. The CDR3 loop reads CASSLVDNMGNQPQHF. The CDR3 DNA follows: TGTGCCAGCAGCTTAGTTGATAATATGGGCAATCAGCCCCAGCATTTT.

J is TRBJ1-2 and V is TRBV11-2; no clear D. Trimming pared 1 base from V and 5 bases from J, leaving 14 bases between. The length of the CDR3 is 15 residues. Germline CDR1 SGHAT, CDR2 FQNNGV. The CDR3 region is CASSLGLTREYGYTF. The CDR3 bases are TGTGCCAGCAGCTTAGGATTGACGAGGGAATATGGCTACACCTTC. Looking up the rest from reference TRBV11-2 and TRBJ1-2 gives the full variable domain: EAGVAQSPRYKIIEKRQSVAFWCNPISGHATLYWYQQILGQGPKLLIQFQNNGVVDDSQLPKDRFSAERLKGVDSTLKIQPAKLEDSAVYLCASSLGLTREYGYTFGSGTRLTVV.

In its sample, this clonotype was seen a few times. This sequence joins TRBV20-1 and TRBJ2-6; the match to TRBD2 covers 9 bases. The germline V gene encodes CDR1 DFQATT and CDR2 SNEGSKA (reference sequence). The CDR3 spans 17 residues. Losses at the gene ends were 2 bases for V and 4 bases for J; bases not matched to a gene: 9. The CDR3 DNA follows: TGCAGTGCTAGAACGACGGGACTAGCTTCGGGGGCCAACGTCCTGACTTTC. It codes for CSARTTGLASGANVLTF.

The genes are TRBV7-2 and TRBJ1-1; tentatively, D is TRBD1 (6 bases). V lost 4 bases and J 3 bases, leaving 12 bases between the germline ends. The CDR3 consists of 14 residues. Germline V CDR1 and CDR2: SGHTA, FQGNSA. CDR3 region: CASSSRAGDTEAFF. In DNA form, the CDR3 reads TGTGCCAGCAGCTCCCGGGCAGGGGACACTGAAGCTTTCTTT.

Sample share makes this clonotype medium-sized (0.01 to 0.1%). The chain joins TRBV5-1 to TRBJ2-2, with D perhaps TRBD1 or TRBD2 (5 bases each). CDR1 and CDR2 from the germline V gene are SGHRS and YFSETQ. Trimming removed 3 bases at V and 0 bases at J, with 15 bases between. The CDR3 has 17 amino acids. CDR3 amino acids: CASSSNGANANTGELFF. CDR3 DNA: TGCGCCAGCAGCTCGAACGGGGCTAACGCGAACACCGGGGAGCTGTTTTTT.

This clonotype was detected a few times. The J gene is TRBJ2-1, the V gene TRBV20-1; tentative D call: TRBD1 (6 bases). Germline V gives CDR1 DFQATT, CDR2 SNEGSKA (reference sequence). The CDR3 is made up of 15 amino acids. V was clipped by 5 bases and J by 4 bases, with 18 bases between them. CDR3 loop: CSAYLQGKRYNEQFF. The CDR3 DNA is TGCAGTGCTTACCTTCAGGGGAAGAGGTACAATGAGCAGTTCTTC.

This clonotype was observed a few times. V is TRBV4-2 and J is TRBJ1-1; unclear D gene. The CDR3 is 13 residues long. From germline, CDR1 is LGHNA and CDR2 YNFKEQ. The V and J ends lost 4 bases and 7 bases respectively, with 13 bases between them. This CDR3 is CASSRLGRDEAFF. For the CDR3, the DNA is TGTGCCAGCAGCCGGCTCGGACGGGATGAAGCTTTCTTT.

This clonotype was detected many times. V gene TRBV23-1 combines with J gene TRBJ2-1; no definite D call. TRBV23-1 is an ORF; its function is uncertain. The CDR3 runs to 15 residues. V was shortened by 2 bases and J by 0 bases, with 8 bases between the two germline ends. The CDR3, as DNA: TGCGCCAGCAGTCAAGGGGATAGCTCCTACAATGAGCAGTTCTTC. Its protein is CASSQGDSSYNEQFF.

This clonotype appeared many times. The rearrangement links TRBV12-3 or TRBV12-4 to TRBJ1-2, with a tentative D call TRBD1 (5 bases). The length of the CDR3 is 11 residues. The ends were cut back, 11 bases at V and 7 bases at J, with 14 bases in the middle. The CDR3 region is CAGGGSLGYTF. The CDR3 DNA is TGTGCCGGGGGAGGGTCTCTTGGCTACACCTTC.

This clonotype was seen a handful of times. The V and J genes are TRBV7-9 and TRBJ1-1; tentative D call: TRBD1 (6 bases). Trimming left V 1 base short and J 1 base short, with 13 bases between. The germline CDR1 and CDR2 sequences are SEHNR and FQNEAQ (reference sequence). This CDR3 has 16 amino acids. CDR3 DNA sequence: TGTGCCAGCAGCTTAGTAGGGGGGTCGCAGAACACTGAAGCTTTCTTT. It is translated as CASSLVGGSQNTEAFF.

This clonotype was recorded a few times. The V gene is TRBV7-2, the J gene TRBJ2-1, with 9 positions matching TRBD2. V trimming: 3 bases; J trimming: 7 bases; junction bases outside the gene matches: 7. From germline, CDR1 is SGHTA and CDR2 FQGNSA. The CDR3 consists of 15 residues. The CDR3, as DNA: TGTGCCAGCAGCTTTAGCGGGGGAATCGGGAATGAGCAGTTCTTC. Its translation: CASSFSGGIGNEQFF.

The CDR3 region is CSASVVGLEQFF. The CDR3 bases are TGCAGTGCTAGTGTTGTTGGCCTTGAGCAGTTCTTC. The chain has TRBV20-1 and TRBJ2-1; D unclear. Germline loops: CDR1 DFQATT, CDR2 SNEGSKA (reference sequence). This CDR3 is built from 12 residues. Trimming left V 3 bases short and J 9 bases short, with 12 bases between.